Shown below are 28 T cell receptor beta chains from a single sample sequenced in a study of T cell responses to AZD1222 COVID-19 vaccine. Clones were read by immunoSEQ multiplex PCR, and TCRdb kept only the in-frame ones, dropping some. The table shows 150,000 or so clones, with about nine tenths occurring only once. Sequences were derived from peripheral blood, sampled on day 0 of AZD1222 vaccination. Every receptor here comes from an adult in good health.

The J gene is TRBJ1-2, the V gene TRBV7-9; no clear D gene. Germline V gene sequence: CDR1 SEHNR, CDR2 FQNEAQ (reference sequence). V dropped 5 bases and J dropped 6 bases, with 16 bases sitting between them. The CDR3 spans 14 residues. Here the CDR3 DNA reads TGTGCCAGCAGCCGCCAAGGGCACAGAGATGGCTACACCTTC. Translated: CASSRQGHRDGYTF.

The chain has TRBV28 and TRBJ2-1; 8 bases match TRBD2. There are 16 residues in the CDR3. The junction had 5 bases not matched to a gene; V was cut back by 4 bases and J by 0 bases. Germline-derived CDR1 and CDR2 are MDHEN and SYDVKM. The CDR3, as DNA: TGTGCCAGCAGTTCCGGGGGGGCCGGCTCCTACAATGAGCAGTTCTTC. It specifies CASSSGGAGSYNEQFF. The variable domain in full, completed from reference TRBV28 and TRBJ2-1, reads DVKVTQSSRYLVKRTGEKVFLECVQDMDHENMFWYRQDPGLGLRLIYFSYDVKMKEKGDIPEGYSVSREKKERFSLILESASTNQTSMYLCASSSGGAGSYNEQFFGPGTRLTVL.

The chain links TRBV6-2 or TRBV6-3 to TRBJ1-5, with TRBD1 as a possible D gene (6 bases). This CDR3 contains 13 residues. CDR1 is MNHEY, CDR2 SVGEGT, per germline. V gave up 6 bases and J gave up 5 bases, with 11 bases separating them. CDR3 region: CASSRDNDQPQHF. CDR3 bases: TGTGCCAGCAGCCGGGACAACGATCAGCCCCAGCATTTT.

The genes are TRBV7-9 and TRBJ2-7; 10 nucleotides agree with TRBD1. Trimming at V came to 3 bases and at J to 3 bases, leaving 8 bases not matched to a gene. This CDR3 is built from 16 residues. Germline V CDR1 and CDR2: SEHNR, FQNEAQ (reference sequence). Here the CDR3 reads CASSLWTGTGVYEQYF. CDR3 in DNA: TGTGCCAGCAGCTTGTGGACCGGGACAGGGGTCTACGAGCAGTACTTC.

The chain is built from TRBV6-6 and TRBJ2-1, with D unresolved. The CDR3 runs to 11 residues. Germline V lookup: CDR1 MNHNY, CDR2 SVGAGI (reference sequence). Trimming took off 0 bases at V and 7 bases at J, with 1 base between the two ends. CDR3 amino acids: CASSYSNEQFF. The CDR3 nucleotides are TGTGCCAGCAGTTACTCGAATGAGCAGTTCTTC.

The chain employs TRBV2 and TRBJ1-5, with TRBD1 identical over 7 bases. The V gene's germline CDR1 is SNHLY and CDR2 FYNNEI. J was trimmed by 0 bases and V by 4 bases; bases with no gene match: 9. This CDR3 is 17 amino acids long. DNA for the CDR3: TGTGCCAGCAGTGCCGGGATGACAGGGTATAGCAATCAGCCCCAGCATTTT. Translated, it gives CASSAGMTGYSNQPQHF.

The rearrangement links TRBV9 to TRBJ2-1, with 14 bases fitting TRBD2. Germline V CDR1 and CDR2: SGDLS, YYNGEE. Unmatched junction bases numbered 4, after V lost 1 base and J lost 7 bases. This CDR3 comprises 16 residues. CDR3 region: CASSVWTSGGLNEQFF. The DNA of the CDR3 is TGTGCCAGCAGCGTATGGACTAGCGGGGGGTTAAATGAGCAGTTCTTC.

The genes are TRBV15 and TRBJ1-2, with 12 bases matching TRBD1. Losses at the gene ends were 5 bases for V and 2 bases for J; bases not matched to a gene: 9. Germline V CDR1 and CDR2: LNHNV, YYDKDF (reference sequence). CDR3 size: 17 residues. DNA for the CDR3: TGTGCCACCAGCGCGCGGGACAGGGGGCTTCTAAACTATGGCTACACCTTC. This gives the protein CATSARDRGLLNYGYTF.

This chain connects TRBV2 to TRBJ2-7; the D is unclear. This CDR3 has 12 amino acids. With 7 bases removed from V and 0 bases from J, the gap between germline ends came to 7 bases. Per germline, CDR1 SNHLY and CDR2 FYNNEI. CDR3 protein: CASTVSSYEQYF. Here the CDR3 DNA reads TGTGCCAGCACTGTAAGCTCCTACGAGCAGTACTTC.

The chain carries TRBV4-1 and TRBJ2-1, with 7 bases matching TRBD2. Looked up from germline, CDR1 is MGHRA and CDR2 is YSYEKL. J lost 5 bases, V lost 3 bases, and 13 bases had no gene match. CDR3 length equals 17 residues. This CDR3 is CASSQEVIASGHNEQFF. The CDR3, as DNA: TGCGCCAGCAGCCAGGAGGTCATAGCTAGCGGCCACAATGAGCAGTTCTTC.

The chain employs TRBV10-1 and TRBJ2-3; 9 positions agree with TRBD2. With V trimmed by 4 bases and J by 6 bases, 11 bases remained unmatched. This CDR3 is 16 amino acids long. Germline V CDR1 and CDR2: WNHNN, SYGVQD (reference sequence). CDR3 sequence reads: CASSVASSGAKDTQYF. The CDR3 nucleotides read TGCGCCAGCAGTGTAGCGTCTAGCGGGGCTAAGGATACGCAGTATTTT.

The CDR3 sequence is CASSLAQPSYNEQFF. The CDR3 DNA reads TGTGCCAGCAGCTTAGCGCAGCCGTCCTACAATGAGCAGTTCTTC. The chain carries TRBV7-2 and TRBJ2-1, with D uncertain. Trimming removed 0 bases at V and 1 base at J, with 7 bases between. From germline, CDR1 is SGHTA and CDR2 FQGNSA. This CDR3 region has 15 residues.

This clone showed up just once. The gene calls are TRBV7-8 and TRBJ1-3, with D hard to call. Per the germline V gene, CDR1 is SGHVS and CDR2 is FQNEAQ. The CDR3 covers 17 residues. Trimming removed 5 bases at V and 0 bases at J, with 17 bases between. The CDR3, as DNA: TGTGCCAGCAGCCCCCGGCCAAAACAGATCTCTGGAAACACCATATATTTT. Translation: CASSPRPKQISGNTIYF. Combining the CDR3 with reference TRBV7-8 and TRBJ1-3 gives the whole variable domain GAGVSQSPRYKVAKRGQDVALRCDPISGHVSLFWYQQALGQGPEFLTYFQNEAQLDKSGLPSDRFFAERPEGSVSTLKIQRTQQEDSAVYLCASSPRPKQISGNTIYFGEGSWLTVV.

V gene TRBV14 combines with J gene TRBJ1-5; D not certain. V lost 4 bases and J lost 0, with 13 bases in between. In germline, CDR1 is SGHDN, CDR2 FVKESK. CDR3 size: 16 residues. The CDR3 loop is CASSPDSGFSNQPQHF. In nucleotides, the CDR3 is TGTGCCAGCAGCCCGGATTCAGGTTTTAGCAATCAGCCCCAGCATTTT.

The gene calls are TRBV4-1 and TRBJ2-3, with 8 bases identical to TRBD1. CDR3 length: 16 amino acids. V was pared by 4 bases and J by 3 bases, with 9 bases of the junction left unmatched. Germline assignment: CDR1 MGHRA and CDR2 YSYEKL. Written as DNA, the CDR3 is TGCGCCAGCAGCCTGCAGGGGGCCGGGTTAACAGATACGCAGTATTTT. Translated, it gives CASSLQGAGLTDTQYF.

The chain recombines TRBV5-1 with TRBJ2-2; D gene uncertain. Germline CDR1 and CDR2: SGHRS and YFSETQ. Deletions cut 0 bases from V and 2 bases from J, with 2 bases between. The CDR3 has 13 amino acids. CDR3 loop: CASSLDNTGELFF. The CDR3 DNA is TGCGCCAGCAGCTTGGACAACACCGGGGAGCTGTTTTTT.

The chain employs TRBV5-4 and TRBJ1-4; the D gene is possibly TRBD1 (5 bases). Trimming took 6 bases from V and 8 from J, leaving 17 bases between them. The CDR3 consists of 14 residues. The germline V gene encodes CDR1 SGHNT and CDR2 YYREEE (reference sequence). CDR3 sequence reads: CASTDSMETEKLFF. DNA for the CDR3: TGTGCCAGCACCGACAGTATGGAAACCGAAAAACTGTTTTTT.

The chain uses TRBV6-5 and TRBJ1-5, with D maybe TRBD1 (5 bases). CDR1 and CDR2 (germline): MNHEY, SVGAGI. This CDR3 is 12 amino acids long. Trimming shortened V by 4 bases and J by 7 bases, and 8 bases separated the two germline ends. The CDR3 spells CASSFRQQPQHF. The CDR3 DNA is TGTGCCAGCAGTTTTAGACAGCAGCCCCAGCATTTT.

The gene calls are TRBV5-8 and TRBJ1-5; TRBD1 matches 8 bases. J was trimmed by 4 bases and V by 7 bases; bases with no gene match: 10. The germline gives CDR1 SGHTS, CDR2 YDEGEE. This CDR3 contains 15 residues. As DNA, the CDR3 is TGTGCCAGCCACCTTGACAGGGGTAGAAATCAGCCCCAGCATTTT. Translating it yields CASHLDRGRNQPQHF.

This chain joins TRBV5-1 and TRBJ1-3, with D uncertain. The CDR3 totals 14 residues. V lost 0 bases and J 3 bases, leaving 7 bases between the germline ends. Germline V lookup: CDR1 SGHRS, CDR2 YFSETQ. This chain's CDR3 is CASSLGGGGNTIYF. The CDR3 DNA reads TGCGCCAGCAGCTTGGGGGGTGGTGGAAACACCATATATTTT.

This rearrangement joins TRBV11-3 to TRBJ1-1; 7 bases are shared with TRBD1. The germline V gene has CDR1 SGHNT and CDR2 YENEEA. The CDR3 is 14 residues long. After removal of 3 bases from V and 5 bases from J, the junction contained 6 bases not matched to a gene. The CDR3 reads CASSFTGEMTEAFF. The CDR3 DNA reads as TGTGCCAGCAGCTTCACAGGGGAGATGACTGAAGCTTTCTTT.

This clone was observed once. The rearrangement links TRBV9 to TRBJ2-3; no reliable D call. Between the trimmed V and J ends, which lost 0 bases and 1 base, there was a span of 6 bases. CDR3 length: 14 amino acids. Germline CDR1 is SGDLS and CDR2 is YYNGEE. This CDR3 reads CASSVGAGTDTQYF. For the CDR3, the DNA is TGTGCCAGCAGCGTAGGCGCAGGCACAGATACGCAGTATTTT.

The chain couples TRBV9 to TRBJ2-6, with D tentatively TRBD2 (5 bases). CDR1 is SGDLS, CDR2 YYNGEE, per germline. Between the trimmed V and J ends, which lost 3 bases and 4 bases, there was a span of 8 bases. The CDR3 consists of 14 residues. The CDR3 protein is CASSAQRGANVLTF. CDR3 DNA: TGTGCCAGCAGCGCTCAGCGGGGGGCCAACGTCCTGACTTTC.

The chain links TRBV6-5 to TRBJ1-3; D is uncertain. V gave up 6 bases and J gave up 2 bases, with 14 bases separating them. Germline V gives CDR1 MNHEY, CDR2 SVGAGI. The CDR3 runs to 15 residues. The CDR3 loop reads CASSQNGLAGNTIYF. In nucleotides, the CDR3 is TGTGCCAGCAGCCAAAATGGGCTAGCTGGAAACACCATATATTTT.

The V gene is TRBV5-1, the J gene TRBJ2-1; either TRBD1 or TRBD2 may fit D (6 bases each). The V gene's germline CDR1 is SGHRS and CDR2 YFSETQ. Trimming pared 4 bases from V and 0 bases from J, leaving 14 bases between. This CDR3 region has 16 residues. DNA for the CDR3: TGCGCCAGCAGCAAGGGGGGCTCGAGCTCCTACAATGAGCAGTTCTTC. The encoded protein is CASSKGGSSSYNEQFF.

The chain has TRBV7-8 and TRBJ1-2; no reliable D call. CDR1 is SGHVS and CDR2 is FQNEAQ in the germline V gene. Trimming pared 1 base from V and 4 bases from J, leaving 4 bases between. CDR3 size: 12 residues. The CDR3 DNA reads TGTGCCAGCAGCTTAGATCCCTATGGCTACACCTTC. It translates to CASSLDPYGYTF.

The chain combines TRBV21-1 with TRBJ1-2; the table's D call of TRBD1 was not tested on the DNA. TRBV21-1 is a known pseudogene. The CDR3 loop spans 14 amino acids. CDR3 region: CASNDRGSPYGYTF. The CDR3 nucleotides are TGTGCCAGCAACGACAGGGGTAGTCCCTATGGCTACACCTTC.

The rearrangement links TRBV15 to TRBJ1-5; TRBD1 agrees at 8 bases. The junction had 10 bases not matched to a gene; V was cut back by 4 bases and J by 2 bases. Germline V CDR1 and CDR2: LNHNV, YYDKDF (reference sequence). The CDR3 extends over 17 amino acids. In DNA, the CDR3 is TGTGCCACCAGCAAAGGGACAGGATATGTCGGCAATCAGCCCCAGCATTTT. Amino acids: CATSKGTGYVGNQPQHF.